This TCR beta chain derives from a study of blood T cell repertoires in COVID-19. How the authors handled the data: Reference gene primer amplification gave nucleated cell count estimates. TCRdb keeps only in-frame clones here, not all; method: immunoSEQ multiplex PCR. Clone size and the V and J calls come from that table; the DNA yielded D and trimming. Among about 130,000 clones, around 88% were seen once, and the ten largest hold roughly 5.4%. Trimming removed 7 bases from V and 4 bases from J, with 19 bases in between. This CDR3 is built from 15 residues. CDR1 MDHEN and CDR2 SYDVKM come from the germline V gene.

The chain joins TRBV28 to TRBJ1-2, with D uncertain. The sample consisted of peripheral blood. This TCR was recovered from a human donor in a cohort sampled during active COVID-19. CDR3 sequence reads: CASIPSRGKGYGYTF. In DNA form, the CDR3 reads TGTGCCAGCATCCCATCACGGGGTAAGGGCTATGGCTACACCTTC.